This T cell receptor beta chain originates from a study of blood T cell repertoires in COVID-19. Study-level information: Sources were T cells, B-cell-depleted T cells, or PBMCs; the material itself was cDNA or gDNA.

Original methodology: Nucleated cell number was recorded as an estimate derived from reference gene primer amplification. Sequenced by immunoSEQ multiplex PCR; TCRdb stores in-frame clones only, minus some. V, J and clone size reflect that table, while D and trimming were determined from the DNA. The profile shows approximately 180,000 clones, nearly 80% of them singletons. There are a few counts of this clone. The source of this sequence is a woman in her seventies with acute or convalescent COVID-19. Sequenced material: peripheral blood.

CDR3 residues: CASSSSAGGPYEQYF. CDR3 nucleotide sequence: TGTGCCAGCAGCTCTTCAGCGGGAGGGCCCTACGAGCAGTACTTC. The chain uses TRBV7-2 and TRBJ2-7; 10 positions match TRBD2. Germline trimming cut 4 bases from V and 2 bases from J; bases unmatched to any gene: 5. Germline V gives CDR1 SGHTA, CDR2 FQGNSA. The CDR3 contains 15 residues. The full variable domain, rest sourced from reference TRBV7-2 and TRBJ2-7, is GAGVSQSPSNKVTEKGKDVELRCDPISGHTALYWYRQSLGQGLEFLIYFQGNSAPDKSGLPSDRFSAERTGGSVSTLTIQRTQQEDSAVYLCASSSSAGGPYEQYFGPGTRLTVT.